Below, 2 T cell receptor beta chains from the same sample are listed, as sequenced in a study of cytomegalovirus exposure and HLA in healthy donors (dated 2017 in TCRdb). Libraries were prepared through the immunoSEQ multiplex PCR assay. A mixture of 60 forward primers for TCR Vbeta segments and 13 reverse primers for TCR Jbeta segments was used in the multiplex PCR. Imported from immuneACCESS, the table was reduced by TCRdb to in-frame sequences with V and J called. These copies leave out some clones; in studies compared against another copy, an unresolved V gene accounts for under half, and the cause of the remainder is not known. This sample has approximately 200,000 clones in its table, and 80% to 85% of those were observed once. About 0.25% of the sample lies in the top ten. The specimen was PBMCs. The origin of the receptors is a boy aged 5-17 years in good health and CMV-seronegative.

This clone was found a few times. CDR3 in amino acids: CASSRTTGSSNYGYTF. CDR3 bases: TGTGCCAGCAGTCGTACGACAGGGAGTTCTAACTATGGCTACACCTTC. This chain links TRBV6-6 with TRBJ1-2; 7 nucleotides match TRBD1. This CDR3 contains 16 residues. CDR1 and CDR2 (germline): MNHNY, SVGAGI (reference sequence). V trimming: 5 bases; J trimming: 0 bases; junction bases outside the gene matches: 9.

This sequence joins TRBV9 and TRBJ2-5, with 7 nucleotides matching TRBD2. V lost 4 bases to trimming and J lost 4 bases; unmatched junction nucleotides: 7. The CDR3 length is 14 residues. The germline V gene encodes CDR1 SGDLS and CDR2 YYNGEE. As DNA, the CDR3 is TGTGCCAGCAGCCCTCGGACTAGACGAGAGACCCAGTACTTC. This translates into CASSPRTRRETQYF.